Below are 28 T cell receptor beta chains sequenced from a single sample in a study of T cells in Graves' hyperthyroidism and ophthalmopathy. Amplification yielded TCR beta CDR3 regions, with RNA transcripts as the source. RT-PCR in the first round (using the HTBI primer set) targeted the TCR CDR3. From the multiplex PCR reads, TCRdb called clonotypes with MiXCR, one entry per CDR3 protein. The sample gives roughly 500,000 distinct CDR3 sequences, roughly 25% of which show up once; 11% is in the top ten. The specimen was blood. Receptor source: a woman in her twenties or thirties with Graves' ophthalmopathy.

This clonotype was counted ten times or more. The genes are TRBV30 and TRBJ1-3; maybe TRBD1 (6 bases). This CDR3 is built from 17 residues. Deletions cut 3 bases from V and 0 bases from J, with 18 bases between. Germline V gene data show CDR1 as GTSNPN and CDR2 as SVGIG (reference sequence). CDR3 residues: CAWRLRRDTYSGNTIYF. The CDR3 coding sequence is TGTGCCTGGAGGCTACGCCGGGACACTTACTCTGGAAACACCATATATTTT.

This clonotype came up many times. The chain carries TRBV5-1 and TRBJ1-3; unclear D gene. Deletions cut 2 bases from V and 0 bases from J, with 6 bases between. The CDR3 length is 14 residues. Germline V gene data show CDR1 as SGHRS and CDR2 as YFSETQ. The CDR3 reads CASSFSYSGNTIYF. The CDR3 DNA sequence: TGCGCCAGCAGCTTTAGTTACTCTGGAAACACCATATATTTT.

At least ten counts were recorded for this clonotype. J is TRBJ1-1 and V is TRBV20-1; tentatively, D is TRBD1 (5 bases). The V end lost 5 bases, the J end lost 3 bases, and 10 bases lay between the germline ends. Germline CDR1 and CDR2: DFQATT and SNEGSKA (reference sequence). The CDR3 is 12 amino acids. The CDR3 nucleotides are TGCAGTGCTCCCCGCAGGGACACTGAAGCTTTCTTT. It translates to CSAPRRDTEAFF.

Regarding this clonotype: A read error is possible here, since a much larger clone lies one base away. Since the CDR3 does not end with the conserved phenylalanine or tryptophan, this likely comes from a read error. V and J are TRBV19 and TRBJ1-2; D ambiguous. V shed 7 bases and J shed 5 bases, with 14 bases lying between them. The CDR3 extends over 13 amino acids. CDR1 and CDR2 (germline): LNHDA, SQIVND (reference sequence). The CDR3 DNA reads TGTGCCAGTAAGGCGGATCCGGCATATGGCTACACCTAC. Translation gives CASKADPAYGYTY.

With regard to this clonotype: The junction and the germline gene differ at one end; a read error may be behind it. This chain links TRBV20-1 with TRBJ1-6, with 7 bases aligning to TRBD1. In germline, CDR1 is DFQATT, CDR2 SNEGSKA (reference sequence). The CDR3 is made up of 13 amino acids. DNA of the CDR3: TGCAGTGCTAGTAGGGACAGTAATACACCCCTCCACTTT. This codes for CSASRDSNTPLHF.

Ten or more counts support this clonotype. This rearrangement joins TRBV7-2 to TRBJ1-2; the D is unclear. In germline, CDR1 is SGHTA, CDR2 FQGNSA. V shed 2 bases and J shed 5 bases, with 9 bases lying between them. The CDR3 is made up of 13 amino acids. DNA for the CDR3: TGTGCCAGCAGCTTACAGCATCGGTATGGCTACACCTTC. It is translated as CASSLQHRYGYTF.

The CDR3 DNA sequence: TGTGCCAGCAGTCCCGGACAGGCTTGGGAGACCCAGTACTTC. Translated: CASSPGQAWETQYF. The V call is TRBV6-2 or TRBV6-3, the J call TRBJ2-5, with 7 bases lining up with TRBD1. The CDR3 length is 14 residues. From germline, CDR1 is MNHEY and CDR2 SVGEGT. V lost 5 bases, J lost 5 bases, and 8 bases stayed unmatched.

The chain is built from TRBV4-1 and TRBJ1-2; D possibly corresponds to TRBD1 (5 bases). This CDR3 contains 16 residues. Trimming pared 0 bases from V and 8 bases from J, leaving 19 bases between. Germline lookup yields CDR1 MGHRA and CDR2 YSYEKL. The CDR3 spells CASSQETQGYSGGYTF. The CDR3 coding sequence is TGCGCCAGCAGCCAAGAAACCCAGGGCTATTCGGGGGGCTACACCTTC.

In this sample, this clonotype turned up a few times. The chain is built from TRBV2 and TRBJ2-7; no firm D call. The germline V gene encodes CDR1 SNHLY and CDR2 FYNNEI. Trimming stripped 6 bases from V and 4 bases from J, with 7 bases between. The CDR3 runs 11 residues. CDR3 sequence (DNA): TGTGCCAGCAGAACAACATACGAGCAGTACTTC. Encoded protein: CASRTTYEQYF.

The chain uses TRBV10-2 and TRBJ1-2; perhaps TRBD1 as D (6 bases). The CDR3 has 12 residues. Trimming took 6 bases from V and 8 from J, leaving 13 bases between them. The germline V gene encodes CDR1 WSHSY and CDR2 SAAADI. CDR3 sequence: CASRRQDDGYTF. The CDR3 DNA sequence: TGCGCCAGCAGGAGACAGGACGACGGCTACACCTTC.

This clonotype was counted between two and nine times. The J gene is TRBJ2-7, the V gene TRBV28; 10 bases are shared with TRBD2. CDR1 is MDHEN and CDR2 is SYDVKM in the germline V gene. The CDR3 covers 15 residues. V trimming: 6 bases; J trimming: 3 bases; junction bases outside the gene matches: 8. CDR3 protein: CASRQGLAGVYEQYF. CDR3 coding DNA: TGTGCCAGCAGACAAGGGCTAGCGGGAGTCTACGAGCAGTACTTC.

The genes are TRBV6-1 and TRBJ2-2; 9 positions match TRBD2. Germline loops: CDR1 MNHNS, CDR2 SASEGT. Germline trimming cut 5 bases from V and 1 base from J; bases unmatched to any gene: 5. This CDR3 has 16 residues. The CDR3 region has the DNA TGTGCCAGCAGTCGCCATAGCGGGGGGAACACCGGGGAGCTGTTTTTT. It specifies CASSRHSGGNTGELFF.

Only one count was recorded for this clonotype. The chain has TRBV6-1 and TRBJ2-2, with TRBD1 identical over 7 bases. The CDR3 runs 14 residues. Germline values: CDR1 MNHNS, CDR2 SASEGT. Losses at the gene ends were 6 bases for V and 5 bases for J; bases not matched to a gene: 6. The CDR3 protein is CASRTQGRTGELFF. The CDR3 DNA is TGTGCCAGCAGGACACAGGGGAGAACCGGGGAGCTGTTTTTT.

This clonotype was seen a handful of times. The CDR3 spells CAWTKDRNTEAFF. DNA for the CDR3: TGTGCCTGGACCAAGGACAGGAACACTGAAGCTTTCTTT. The chain recombines TRBV30 with TRBJ1-1; TRBD1 is a possible D gene (6 bases). The CDR3 runs to 13 residues. Germline V gene data show CDR1 as GTSNPN and CDR2 as SVGIG (reference sequence). V lost 4 bases and J lost 1, with 10 bases in between.

The chain uses TRBV18 and TRBJ1-3; 7 bases match TRBD1. CDR1 is KGHSH, CDR2 LQKENI, per germline. The CDR3 totals 14 residues. The junction had 6 bases not matched to a gene; V was cut back by 6 bases and J by 4 bases. The CDR3 sequence is CASSPMDRGNTIYF. The CDR3 coding sequence is TGTGCCAGCTCGCCAATGGACAGGGGAAACACCATATATTTT. The variable domain in full, with the rest retrieved from reference TRBV18 and TRBJ1-3, is NAGVMQNPRHLVRRRGQEARLRCSPMKGHSHVYWYRQLPEEGLKFMVYLQKENIIDESGMPKERFSAEFPKEGPSILRIQQVVRGDSAAYFCASSPMDRGNTIYFGEGSWLTVV.

This clonotype was picked up many times. The rearrangement joins TRBV28 to TRBJ1-1; D may be TRBD1 (5 bases). The CDR3 sequence is 15 residues long. CDR1 and CDR2 (germline): MDHEN, SYDVKM. The V gene lost 5 bases and the J gene lost 1 base, with 14 bases spanning the gap. The CDR3 DNA sequence: TGTGCCAGCAGTCTGACTTGGCAGGGGAACACTGAAGCTTTCTTT. Translated, it gives CASSLTWQGNTEAFF.

This clonotype was picked up many times. The CDR3 DNA sequence: TGCAGTGCGCCCGACTCATCCTTCATCGGCGAGCAGTACTTC. Protein sequence: CSAPDSSFIGEQYF. The V and J genes are TRBV20-1 and TRBJ2-7; no clear D gene. Trimming removed 6 bases from V and 6 bases from J, with 21 bases in between. The germline gives CDR1 DFQATT, CDR2 SNEGSKA (reference sequence). The CDR3 extends over 14 amino acids.

This clonotype was seen once. The gene calls are TRBV12-3 or TRBV12-4 and TRBJ1-5; D uncertain. Trimming removed 3 bases at V and 3 bases at J, with 21 bases between. The CDR3 is 18 amino acids. The DNA of the CDR3 is TGTGCCAGCAGTTTTTCGGTGGTTGACACAAGAATCAATCAGCCCCAGCATTTT. Amino acids: CASSFSVVDTRINQPQHF.

About this clonotype itself: A much more abundant neighbour one base away suggests this may be a read error. The chain links TRBV9 to TRBJ1-6; TRBD1 aligns across 7 bases. J lost 0 bases, V lost 4 bases, and 1 base had no gene match. CDR1 SGDLS and CDR2 YYNGEE come from the germline V gene. This CDR3 has 15 residues. CDR3 nucleotide sequence: TGTGCCAGCAGCCGGGACAGCTCCTATAATTCACCCCTCCACTTT. This codes for CASSRDSSYNSPLHF.

V usage is TRBV11-2 and J usage is TRBJ2-1; TRBD1 agrees at 8 bases. Germline V gene data show CDR1 as SGHAT and CDR2 as FQNNGV. This CDR3 has 16 residues. After removal of 1 base from V and 9 bases from J, the junction contained 11 bases not matched to a gene. As DNA, the CDR3 is TGTGCCAGCAGCTTAGGTGGCCAGGGGGCGCAGATTGAGCAGTTCTTC. It codes for CASSLGGQGAQIEQFF.

The sample holds a few counts of this clonotype. V is TRBV6-5 and J is TRBJ1-2; D remains ambiguous. Germline V gene lookup returns CDR1 MNHEY and CDR2 SVGAGI. The CDR3 totals 14 residues. The V gene lost 4 bases and the J gene lost 4 bases, with 13 bases spanning the gap. CDR3 region: CASSSPTAPYGYTF. CDR3 DNA: TGTGCCAGCAGTTCCCCAACAGCGCCCTATGGCTACACCTTC.

The count of this clonotype is one. One end of the junction does not line up with germline, which may come from a read error. This chain joins TRBV14 and TRBJ2-5; D is unresolved. The germline CDR1 and CDR2 sequences are SGHDN and FVKESK. The CDR3 sequence is 11 residues long. The chain's CDR3 is CASSQGETKYF. DNA of the CDR3: TGTGCCAGCAGCCAAGGCGAGACCAAGTACTTC. The variable domain in full, completed from reference TRBV14 and TRBJ2-5, reads EAGVTQFPSHSVIEKGQTVTLRCDPISGHDNLYWYRRVMGKEIKFLLHFVKESKQDESGMPNNRFLAERTGGTYSTLKVQPAELEDSGVYFCASSQGETKYFGPGTRLLVL.

A few counts support this clonotype. The chain has TRBV12-3 or TRBV12-4 and TRBJ1-1; no clear D. V shed 11 bases and J shed 5 bases, with 9 bases lying between them. The CDR3 length is 10 residues. In nucleotides, the CDR3 is TGTGCCCAACCAGGAACTGAAGCTTTCTTT. It is translated as CAQPGTEAFF.

This clonotype was observed a handful of times. V is TRBV11-2 and J is TRBJ2-2; TRBD1 matches at 9 bases. Germline assignment: CDR1 SGHAT and CDR2 FQNNGV. The CDR3 runs 18 residues. The V segment lost 2 bases and the J segment 4 bases; nucleotides outside the gene matches: 11. The CDR3 is CASSLRASGTGSTGELFF. In DNA, the CDR3 is TGTGCCAGCAGCTTAAGGGCTTCGGGGACAGGGTCCACCGGGGAGCTGTTTTTT.

This clonotype was found many times. The gene calls are TRBV7-3 and TRBJ2-7; 7 bases fit TRBD1. Germline loops: CDR1 SGHTA, CDR2 FQGTGA. This CDR3 spans 14 amino acids. V gave up 3 bases and J gave up 4 bases; unmatched junction bases: 6. This CDR3 reads CASSLHRGSYEQYF. CDR3 nucleotide sequence: TGTGCCAGCAGCTTGCACAGGGGATCGTACGAGCAGTACTTC.

In this sample, this clonotype turned up a few times. This CDR3 reads CASGPDSNTGELFF. CDR3 coding DNA: TGTGCCAGCGGGCCAGACAGCAACACCGGGGAGCTGTTTTTT. The chain employs TRBV12-3 or TRBV12-4 and TRBJ2-2, with a weak D call TRBD1 (5 bases). V shed 8 bases and J shed 2 bases, with 12 bases lying between them. The CDR3 contains 14 residues.

This clonotype was counted at least ten times. The chain links TRBV2 to TRBJ1-2; TRBD1 matches at 10 bases. The CDR3 has 16 residues. CDR1 is SNHLY, CDR2 FYNNEI, per germline. V lost 8 bases and J lost 5; bases outside the gene matches: 14. The CDR3 DNA reads as TGTGCCAGCTACAGGATCCGGGACAGGGGAAATTATGGCTACACCTTC. It encodes CASYRIRDRGNYGYTF.

The table lists this clonotype with a few counts. The genes are TRBV15 and TRBJ1-2; no clear D. V lost 3 bases to trimming and J lost 2 bases, with 4 bases between them. Germline V gene lookup returns CDR1 LNHNV and CDR2 YYDKDF (reference sequence). CDR3 length: 12 residues. The CDR3 spells CATSSANYGYTF. CDR3 nucleotides: TGTGCCACCAGCAGTGCAAACTATGGCTACACCTTC.